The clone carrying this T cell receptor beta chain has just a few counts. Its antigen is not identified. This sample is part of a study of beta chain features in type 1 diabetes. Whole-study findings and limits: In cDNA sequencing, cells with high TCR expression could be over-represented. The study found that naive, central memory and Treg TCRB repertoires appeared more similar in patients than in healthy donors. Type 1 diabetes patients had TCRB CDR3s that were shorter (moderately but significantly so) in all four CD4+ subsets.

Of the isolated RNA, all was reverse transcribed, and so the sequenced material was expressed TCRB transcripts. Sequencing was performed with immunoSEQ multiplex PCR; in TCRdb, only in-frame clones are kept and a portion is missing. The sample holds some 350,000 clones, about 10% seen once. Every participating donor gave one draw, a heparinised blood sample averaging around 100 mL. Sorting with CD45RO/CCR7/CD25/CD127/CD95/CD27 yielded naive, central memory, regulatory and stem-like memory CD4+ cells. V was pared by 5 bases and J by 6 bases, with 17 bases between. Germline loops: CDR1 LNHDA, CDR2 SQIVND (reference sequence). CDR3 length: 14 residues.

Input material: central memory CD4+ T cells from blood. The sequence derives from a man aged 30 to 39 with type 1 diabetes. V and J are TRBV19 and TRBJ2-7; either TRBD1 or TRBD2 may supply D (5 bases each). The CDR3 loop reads CASSSGPNGGEQYF. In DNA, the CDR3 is TGTGCCAGTAGTTCGGGACCAAATGGGGGCGAGCAGTACTTC. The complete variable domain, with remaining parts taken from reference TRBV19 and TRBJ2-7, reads DGGITQSPKYLFRKEGQNVTLSCEQNLNHDAMYWYRQDPGQGLRLIYYSQIVNDFQKGDIAEGYSVSREKKESFPLTVTSAQKNPTAFYLCASSSGPNGGEQYFGPGTRLTVT.